This TCR beta chain was retrieved from a study of follicular helper T cells after annual influenza vaccination. Findings and limits, study-wide: Just roughly 8.5-20% of cells analyzed had recovered productive TCRB sequences. Yearly vaccinations repeatedly recalled conserved clonotypes in ICOS+CD38+ cTfh. Plasmablast frequency change correlated with clonality change in ICOS+CD38+ cTfh. Day 7 ICOS+CD38+ clones were most often found later in ICOS-CD38- cTfh cells.

V was pared by 6 bases and J by 2 bases, with 15 bases between. Germline CDR1 is SNHLY and CDR2 is FYNNEI. This CDR3 contains 15 residues. The method was immunoSEQ multiplex PCR; TCRdb's version includes in-frame clones alone and lacks a portion of them. The data hold around 11,000 clones, with roughly 80% observed a single time. The time point: 2015-2016 season, 7 days after influenza vaccination. Note on this clone: What it binds is not known.

Sequences were derived from CXCR5+ CD38- circulating T follicular helper cells from blood, sampled 7 days after influenza vaccination. Regarding subset: circulating Tfh, non-naive CD4+CXCR5+PD-1+ (ICOS+CD38+ or ICOS-CD38-). The V and J genes are TRBV2 and TRBJ2-3; weak D call: TRBD2 (7 bases). The TCR was taken from an adult who received the influenza vaccine. This CDR3 is CASSLEGGDTDTQYF. The CDR3 DNA reads TGTGCCAGCAGCCTCGAGGGGGGGGACACAGATACGCAGTATTTT. The full variable domain, completed using reference TRBV2 and TRBJ2-3, is EPEVTQTPSHQVTQMGQEVILRCVPISNHLYFYWYRQILGQKVEFLVSFYNNEISEKSEIFDDQFSVERPDGSNFTLKIRSTKLEDSAMYFCASSLEGGDTDTQYFGPGTRLTVL.